The rows below give T cell receptor beta chains drawn from one sample of a study of shared clonotypes between healthy human individuals. TCRdb keeps only in-frame clones here, not all; method: immunoSEQ multiplex PCR. The repertoire holds fewer than 1.6 million clones, with approximately 98.5% as singletons. Sequencing was performed on naive CD4+ T cells sorted from blood. The source of these receptors is a man in his thirties or forties in good health. Both conserved end residues are part of each CDR3. D genes are given only for firm matches.

D gene: TRBD1; V gene: TRBV7-2; J gene: TRBJ1-2; CDR3 protein: CASSFQGDAGYTF; CDR3 DNA: TGTGCCAGCAGCTTTCAGGGGGACGCTGGCTACACCTTC
D gene: TRBD2; V gene: TRBV5-4; J gene: TRBJ2-7; CDR3 protein: CASSLGTSGSIYEQYF; CDR3 DNA: TGTGCCAGCAGCTTGGGGACTAGCGGGAGTATTTACGAGCAGTACTTC
D gene: .; V gene: TRBV2; J gene: TRBJ2-2; CDR3 protein: CASSGVTGELFF; CDR3 DNA: TGTGCCAGCAGTGGAGTCACCGGGGAGCTGTTTTTT
D gene: .; V gene: TRBV5-1; J gene: TRBJ2-3; CDR3 protein: CASSLQVQTDTQYF; CDR3 DNA: TGCGCCAGCAGCCTACAGGTGCAAACAGATACGCAGTATTTT
D gene: .; V gene: TRBV27; J gene: TRBJ2-3; CDR3 protein: CASSLEAARDTQYF; CDR3 DNA: TGTGCCAGCAGTCTAGAGGCCGCTAGAGATACGCAGTATTTT
D gene: TRBD2; V gene: TRBV28; J gene: TRBJ2-7; CDR3 protein: CASSSSGREQYF; CDR3 DNA: TGTGCCAGCAGCTCTAGCGGGAGGGAGCAGTACTTC
D gene: .; V gene: TRBV18; J gene: TRBJ2-1; CDR3 protein: CASSPGPKQFF; CDR3 DNA: TGTGCCAGCTCACCGGGCCCAAAGCAGTTCTTC
D gene: .; V gene: TRBV2; J gene: TRBJ2-3; CDR3 protein: CASHMSITQYF; CDR3 DNA: TGTGCCAGCCATATGTCGATTACGCAGTATTTT
D gene: .; V gene: TRBV28; J gene: TRBJ1-5; CDR3 protein: CATLYRNNQPQHF; CDR3 DNA: TGTGCCACCTTATATAGAAACAATCAGCCCCAGCATTTT
D gene: TRBD2; V gene: TRBV2; J gene: TRBJ2-1; CDR3 protein: CASSGPHELAGGRVYNEQFF; CDR3 DNA: TGTGCCAGCAGCGGCCCCCACGAACTAGCGGGAGGGAGGGTCTACAATGAGCAGTTCTTC
D gene: .; V gene: TRBV27; J gene: TRBJ2-7; CDR3 protein: CASRSDLGGDEQYF; CDR3 DNA: TGTGCCAGCAGATCCGACTTGGGGGGCGACGAGCAGTACTTC
D gene: .; V gene: TRBV29-1; J gene: TRBJ2-1; CDR3 protein: CSVVPMGSTNEQFF; CDR3 DNA: TGCAGCGTCGTCCCGATGGGATCTACCAATGAGCAGTTCTTC